The sequence of this T cell receptor beta chain was determined in a study of cytotoxic CD8 clonotypes in ibrutinib-treated CLL. TCRdb's table, derived via immunoSEQ multiplex PCR, lists solely in-frame clones and lacks some. The table lists 30,000 to 35,000 clones, approximately 69% of them singletons. CDR1 and CDR2 (germline): LGHNA, YSLEER. V dropped 1 base and J dropped 2 bases, with 15 bases sitting between them. The CDR3 extends over 17 amino acids. The J gene is TRBJ1-3, the V gene TRBV4-3; no firm D call. The specimen was PBMCs, collected before ibrutinib treatment. The receptor's source is a human donor with chronic lymphocytic leukemia. The CDR3 here is CASSQVVSGYAGNTIYF. For the CDR3, the DNA is TGCGCCAGCAGCCAAGTGGTTAGCGGGTACGCTGGAAACACCATATATTTT.